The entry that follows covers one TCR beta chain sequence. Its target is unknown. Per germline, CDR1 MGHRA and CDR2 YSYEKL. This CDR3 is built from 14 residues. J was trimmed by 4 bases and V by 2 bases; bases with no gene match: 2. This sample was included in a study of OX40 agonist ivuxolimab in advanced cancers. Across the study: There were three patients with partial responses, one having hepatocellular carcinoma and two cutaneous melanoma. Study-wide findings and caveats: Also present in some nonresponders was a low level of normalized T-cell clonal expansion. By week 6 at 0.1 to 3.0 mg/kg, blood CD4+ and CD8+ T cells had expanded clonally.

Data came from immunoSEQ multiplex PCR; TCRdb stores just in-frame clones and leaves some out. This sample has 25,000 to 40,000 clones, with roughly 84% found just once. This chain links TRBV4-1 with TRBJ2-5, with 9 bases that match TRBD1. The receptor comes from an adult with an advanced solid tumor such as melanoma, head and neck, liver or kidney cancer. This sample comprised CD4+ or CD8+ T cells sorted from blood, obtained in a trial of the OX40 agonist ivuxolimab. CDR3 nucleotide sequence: TGCGCCAGCAGCCAACGACAGGGGGGAGAGACCCAGTACTTC. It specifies CASSQRQGGETQYF.